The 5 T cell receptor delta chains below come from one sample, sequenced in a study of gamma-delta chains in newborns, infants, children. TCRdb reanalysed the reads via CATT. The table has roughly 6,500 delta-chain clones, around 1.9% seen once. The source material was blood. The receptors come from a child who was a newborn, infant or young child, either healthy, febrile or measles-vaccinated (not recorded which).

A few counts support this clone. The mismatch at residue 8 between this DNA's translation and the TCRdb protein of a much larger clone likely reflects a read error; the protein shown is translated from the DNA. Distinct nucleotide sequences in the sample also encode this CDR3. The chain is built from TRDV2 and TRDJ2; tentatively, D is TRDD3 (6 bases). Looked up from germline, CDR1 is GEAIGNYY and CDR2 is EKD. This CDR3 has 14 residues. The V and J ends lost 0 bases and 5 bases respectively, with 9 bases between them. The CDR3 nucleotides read TGTGCCTGTGACACCTGGGGGGTAACAGCACAACTCTTCTTT. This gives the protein CACDTWGVTAQLFF.

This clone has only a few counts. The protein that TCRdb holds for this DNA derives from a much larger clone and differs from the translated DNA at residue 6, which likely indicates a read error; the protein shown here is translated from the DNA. The CDR3 DNA reads as TGTGCCTGTGATCTAATTGGGGATACTTTGACAGCACAACTCTTCTTT. Translating gives CACDLIGDTLTAQLFF. The chain couples TRDV2 to TRDJ2, with TRDD3 matching 7 bases. After removal of 4 bases from V and 0 bases from J, the junction contained 7 bases not matched to a gene. CDR3 length: 16 residues. CDR1 and CDR2 (germline): GEAIGNYY, EKD.

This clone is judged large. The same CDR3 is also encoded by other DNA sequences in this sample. CDR3 sequence: CACDTVGESSWDTRQMFF. Written as DNA, the CDR3 is TGTGCCTGTGACACCGTGGGGGAGAGCTCCTGGGACACCCGACAGATGTTTTTC. J is TRDJ3 and V is TRDV2; 7 nucleotides line up with TRDD3. This CDR3 is 18 amino acids long. Germline CDR1 and CDR2: GEAIGNYY and EKD. V lost 0 bases and J lost 0; bases outside the gene matches: 4.

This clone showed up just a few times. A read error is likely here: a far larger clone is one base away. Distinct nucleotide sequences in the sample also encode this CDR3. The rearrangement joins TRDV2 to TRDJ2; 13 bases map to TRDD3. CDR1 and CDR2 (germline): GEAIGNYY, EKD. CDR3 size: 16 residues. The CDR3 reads CACFPLGDTETAQLFF. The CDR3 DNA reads TGCGCCTGTTTCCCACTGGGGGATACGGAGACAGCACAACTCTTCTTT.

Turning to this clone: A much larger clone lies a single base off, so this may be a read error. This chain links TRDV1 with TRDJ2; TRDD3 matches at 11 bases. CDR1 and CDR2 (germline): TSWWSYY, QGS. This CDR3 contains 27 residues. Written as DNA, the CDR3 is TGTGCTCTTGGGGATGGGTTCCTACTGCGGAGGTTCCTACTGGGGGATATAAGAGAACCTTTGACATCACAACTCTTCTTT. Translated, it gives CALGDGFLLRRFLLGDIREPLTSQLFF.